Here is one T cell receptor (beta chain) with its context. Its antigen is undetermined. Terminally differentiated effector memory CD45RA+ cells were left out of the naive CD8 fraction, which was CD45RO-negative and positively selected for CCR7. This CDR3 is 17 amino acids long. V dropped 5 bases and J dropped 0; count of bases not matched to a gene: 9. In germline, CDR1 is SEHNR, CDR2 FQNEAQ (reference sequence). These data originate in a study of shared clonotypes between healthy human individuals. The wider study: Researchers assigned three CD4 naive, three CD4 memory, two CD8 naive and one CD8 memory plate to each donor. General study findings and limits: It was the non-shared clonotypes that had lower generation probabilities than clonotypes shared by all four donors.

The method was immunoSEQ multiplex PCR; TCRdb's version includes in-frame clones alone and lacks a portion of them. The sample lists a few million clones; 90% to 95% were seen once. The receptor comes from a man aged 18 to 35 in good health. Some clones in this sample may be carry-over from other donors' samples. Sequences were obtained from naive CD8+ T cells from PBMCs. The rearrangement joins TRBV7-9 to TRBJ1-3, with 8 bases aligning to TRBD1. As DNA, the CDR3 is TGTGCCAGCAGCAGGGACAGGAGGATTTACTCTGGAAACACCATATATTTT. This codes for CASSRDRRIYSGNTIYF.